A selection of T cell receptor beta chains follows, all from one sample in a study of CD8 T cells in Susac syndrome. TCRdb passed the immunoSEQ multiplex PCR reads through MiXCR, listing each CDR3 protein once. The repertoire holds some 140,000 distinct CDR3 sequences, with more than 85% as singletons. Sequences were obtained from CD8+ T cells from PBMCs. The receptors were gathered from a human donor with Susac syndrome. Both conserved end residues are part of each CDR3. A D gene is named only where the DNA matches it firmly. Size values are once, few and many counts, or a class for expanded clones, and some rows have none.

NA	NA	TRBJ2-4	TRBV10-3	TGTGCCATCAGTGTTGGGCAGGGCAAGCCCATTCAGTACTTC	CAISVGQGKPIQYF
TRBD1	once	TRBJ2-3	TRBV7-9	TGTGCCAGCAGTTTATCCGGGACAGGCACAGATACGCAGTATTTT	CASSLSGTGTDTQYF
NA	NA	TRBJ2-1	TRBV24-1	TGTGCCACCAGTGAAAAGGACAGTTTCCTCAATGAGCAGTTCTTC	CATSEKDSFLNEQFF
TRBD1	NA	TRBJ2-3	TRBV19	TGTGCCAGTAGTATAGATCAGGGACAGGTGCATACGCAGTATTTT	CASSIDQGQVHTQYF
NA	NA	TRBJ2-7	TRBV6-2/TRBV6-3	TGTGCCAGTGCAGGGAGGACGGGCTACGAGCAGTACTTC	CASAGRTGYEQYF
TRBD2	NA	TRBJ2-7	TRBV30	TGTGCCTGGAGTGTGGTCTTAGTGGGCGGGGGTAAGGACGAGCAGTACTTC	CAWSVVLVGGGKDEQYF
NA	NA	TRBJ2-4	TRBV27	TGTGCCAGCAGTTTATCATCCGGGCCTCTAGCCAAAAACATTCAGTACTTC	CASSLSSGPLAKNIQYF
NA	NA	TRBJ2-1	TRBV13	TGTGCCAGCAGCAAGAACACTCTGAATGAGCAGTTCTTC	CASSKNTLNEQFF
NA	NA	TRBJ2-5	TRBV6-5	TGTGCCAGCCGCACAGTGCAAGAGACCCAGTACTTC	CASRTVQETQYF
NA	NA	TRBJ1-1	TRBV9	TGTGCCAGCAGCGTAGCTCTGGAGGGTAACACTGAAGCTTTCTTT	CASSVALEGNTEAFF
NA	NA	TRBJ1-2	TRBV20-1	TGCAGTTGCATCAGGGGCCATAACTATGGCTACACCTTC	CSCIRGHNYGYTF
TRBD2	NA	TRBJ2-1	TRBV12-3/TRBV12-4	TGTGCCAGCGGACCGCGGGAGGGCCTTCGTGAGCAGTTCTTC	CASGPREGLREQFF
NA	NA	TRBJ2-1	TRBV11-2	TGTGCCAGCAGCTTAGTCGGGACCTCCTACAATGAGCAGTTCTTC	CASSLVGTSYNEQFF
NA	NA	TRBJ1-5	TRBV9	TGTGCCAGCAGCCCCCAAGGGTCAGGCTTGGAGCCCCAGCATTTT	CASSPQGSGLEPQHF
TRBD2	NA	TRBJ2-1	TRBV7-6	TGTGCCAGCAGCAATCTGCCAGCGGGAGCAGTAGGCAATGAGCAGTTCTTC	CASSNLPAGAVGNEQFF
NA	NA	TRBJ2-5	TRBV5-1	TGCGCCAGCAGCCCGGGGAGGGGGCTCCAAGAGACCCAGTACTTC	CASSPGRGLQETQYF
TRBD1	NA	TRBJ1-5	TRBV9	TGTGCCAGCAGCGTAGGGACAGGGGAACAGCCCCAGCATTTT	CASSVGTGEQPQHF
TRBD1	NA	TRBJ2-4	TRBV3-1	TGTGCCACCAGGGGGCTAGCCAAAAACATTCAGTACTTC	CATRGLAKNIQYF
NA	NA	TRBJ1-1	TRBV19	TGTGCCAGTAGTCGCTTTCTTGATGAAGCTTTCTTT	CASSRFLDEAFF
NA	once	TRBJ1-2	TRBV9	TGTGCCAGCAGCGTTCCGGGATCTGGCTACACCTTC	CASSVPGSGYTF